This TCR beta chain was sequenced for a study of spatial heterogeneity in lung cancer. Study-level information: Each time, sequencing found more beta-chain sequences than alpha-chain sequences.

The CDR3 contains 14 residues. J gave up 1 base and V 3 bases, and 4 bases lay outside the gene matches. Germline values: CDR1 SQVTM, CDR2 ANQGSEA. Every individual TCR cDNA molecule carried its own unique molecular identifier, which allowed correction of PCR and sequencing errors. Via MiXCR, TCRdb re-called the 5' RACE reads, giving one row per CDR3 protein. The sample contains thousands of distinct CDR3 sequences, 4.8% of which appear only once. This clonotype counts as medium-sized. What it recognizes is unknown. A library made for alpha chains picked up this beta chain off target, so its size means little. Notes on the study in general: Tumor mutation counts were tracked by expanded intratumoral alpha and beta TCR counts.

As to time point: sample taken at primary tumor resection. This receptor was taken from a male donor with early-stage non-small cell lung cancer. Specimen: lung tumor tissue, collected at surgery. The rearrangement links TRBV29-1 to TRBJ2-3; TRBD2 matches at 7 bases. The CDR3 region is CSVEGGARTDTQYF. The DNA for the CDR3 is TGCAGCGTTGAGGGAGGGGCCCGCACAGATACGCAGTATTTT.